The clone carrying this T cell receptor (beta chain) was seen a few times. What it binds is not known. This table comes from immunoSEQ multiplex PCR, and its TCRdb copy is limited to in-frame clones, with some not included. The table lists over 25,000 clones, approximately 90% of them singletons. This sample stems from a study of T cells in localized non-small cell lung cancer. Study-wide findings and caveats: The highest T cell clonality was in uninvolved adjacent lung, above tumor.

The CDR3 totals 15 residues. Germline-derived CDR1 and CDR2 are SNHLY and FYNNEI. The V end was cut by 6 bases, the J end by 0 bases, with 11 bases between. The clonotype originates from a man aged 40 to 70 with stage II lung adenocarcinoma. Sequenced here: PBMCs, sampled before any cancer treatment. This chain joins TRBV2 and TRBJ2-2; D not certain. CDR3 sequence (DNA): TGTGCCAGCAGGGTTACTACTACGAACACCGGGGAGCTGTTTTTT. The encoded protein is CASRVTTTNTGELFF.